The entry below gives a single TCR beta chain sequence along with its context. Antigen specificity is unknown. Germline CDR1 SGHNT, CDR2 YYREEE (reference sequence). CDR3 length: 15 amino acids. V trimming: 1 base; J trimming: 4 bases; junction bases outside the gene matches: 5. The data derive from a study of T cell responses to AZD1222 COVID-19 vaccine. TCRdb keeps only in-frame clones here, not all; method: immunoSEQ multiplex PCR. The data contain 80,000 or so clones, around four fifths of them singletons. The study, taken as a whole, reports: As reported, nearly half of all spike-specific TCRs target variant regions that are unmutated. Repertoire sampling happened only post peak T cell response. Donors skewed white British and female; clonal diversity was possibly underestimated.

The sample here was peripheral blood, taken on day 0 of AZD1222 vaccination. This receptor was obtained from an adult in good health. J is TRBJ2-7 and V is TRBV5-4; TRBD2 matches at 10 bases. This CDR3 is CASSLSGTSVYEQYF. For the CDR3, the DNA is TGTGCCAGCAGCTTGTCCGGGACTAGCGTATACGAGCAGTACTTC.